Listed below are T cell receptor beta chains from one sample, sequenced in a study of blood T cell repertoires in COVID-19. TCRdb's copy holds only in-frame clones and misses some; the assay was immunoSEQ multiplex PCR. The sample yields 400,000 to 550,000 clones, approximately 90% seen once. Sequencing was performed on peripheral blood. Receptors were obtained from a woman in her thirties with acute or convalescent COVID-19. The CDR3 runs from the conserved cysteine through the conserved F or W. Fields, in order: CDR3 length, V gene, J gene, D gene, clone size, CDR3 protein, CDR3 DNA. A D gene is named only where the DNA matches it firmly. The size entry is marked missing in some rows and otherwise reads once, few, many or a size class.

15	TRBV29-1	TRBJ2-1	TRBD2	-	CSAGLAGALSREQFF	TGCAGCGCCGGACTAGCGGGGGCCCTTAGTAGGGAGCAGTTCTTC
15	TRBV7-9	TRBJ2-3	TRBD1	-	CASSLWDRAGDTQYF	TGTGCCAGCAGCTTATGGGACAGGGCGGGAGATACGCAGTATTTT
14	TRBV5-6	TRBJ1-1	-	-	CASSLGIVNTEAFF	TGTGCCAGCAGCTTGGGTATTGTGAACACTGAAGCTTTCTTT
15	TRBV15	TRBJ2-7	-	-	CATSRDHQGSYEQYF	TGTGCCACCAGCAGAGATCATCAGGGTTCTTACGAGCAGTACTTC
14	TRBV19	TRBJ2-2	-	-	CASSLGPEVGELFF	TGTGCCAGTAGTCTAGGTCCCGAGGTCGGGGAGCTGTTTTTT
16	TRBV28	TRBJ2-7	TRBD2	-	CASSTTSGALSYEQYF	TGTGCCAGCAGCACCACTAGCGGGGCCCTCTCCTACGAGCAGTACTTC
17	TRBV28	TRBJ1-3	-	-	CASSFTRVLFSGNTIYF	TGTGCCAGCAGTTTCACGAGGGTGTTGTTCTCTGGAAACACCATATATTTT
18	TRBV15	TRBJ2-3	TRBD2	once	CATSRDWETSERTDTQYF	TGTGCCACCAGCAGAGATTGGGAAACTAGCGAAAGGACAGATACGCAGTATTTT
14	TRBV7-2	TRBJ2-7	-	-	CASSLTDTSYEQYF	TGTGCCAGCAGCTTGACAGATACCTCCTACGAGCAGTACTTC
16	TRBV3-1/TRBV3-2	TRBJ2-7	TRBD2	once	CASSQETSGRPYEQYF	TGTGCCAGCAGCCAGGAAACTAGCGGGCGTCCCTACGAGCAGTACTTC
14	TRBV3-1/TRBV3-2	TRBJ1-2	-	-	CASSQEGSRYGYTF	TGTGCCAGCAGCCAAGAGGGCAGCCGCTATGGCTACACCTTC
19	TRBV19	TRBJ2-1	TRBD2	-	CASRGPNPGLAGDLHEQFF	TGTGCCAGTAGGGGACCAAACCCGGGACTAGCGGGGGATCTACATGAGCAGTTCTTC
13	TRBV12-3/TRBV12-4	TRBJ1-2	TRBD1	few	CASIPGQGDGYTF	TGTGCCAGCATCCCGGGACAGGGTGATGGCTACACCTTC
14	TRBV30	TRBJ1-3	-	-	CAWSVLIPGNTIYF	TGTGCCTGGAGTGTACTCATTCCTGGAAACACCATATATTTT
15	TRBV6-5	TRBJ2-1	TRBD2	-	CASSRSGGFYNEQFF	TGTGCCAGCAGTCGCAGCGGGGGTTTTTACAATGAGCAGTTCTTC
16	TRBV14	TRBJ2-3	TRBD2	-	CASSHLADGLQDTQYF	TGTGCCAGCAGCCATCTAGCGGACGGCCTTCAGGATACGCAGTATTTT
16	TRBV7-9	TRBJ1-2	-	-	CASSLEVGQGIYGYTF	TGTGCCAGCAGCTTAGAGGTCGGGCAGGGTATCTATGGCTACACCTTC
13	TRBV3-1/TRBV3-2	TRBJ2-7	-	-	CASSPSPFDEQYF	TGTGCCAGCAGCCCGTCCCCCTTTGACGAGCAGTACTTC
13	TRBV24-1	TRBJ2-2	-	-	CATQEPNTGELFF	TGTGCCACCCAGGAACCAAACACCGGGGAGCTGTTTTTT
14	TRBV28	TRBJ1-2	-	-	CASSLGILVYGYTF	TGTGCCAGCAGTTTAGGTATTTTAGTCTATGGCTACACCTTC
13	TRBV28	TRBJ2-1	TRBD2	-	CATGGVSYNEQFF	TGTGCCACCGGGGGGGTCTCCTACAATGAGCAGTTCTTC
17	TRBV5-1	TRBJ2-3	-	-	CASSLWPPGDSTDTQYF	TGCGCCAGCAGCTTGTGGCCCCCAGGGGATAGCACAGATACGCAGTATTTT
13	TRBV4-1	TRBJ2-1	-	-	CASSQDEDNEQFF	TGCGCCAGCAGCCAAGATGAGGATAATGAGCAGTTCTTC
13	TRBV3-1/TRBV3-2	TRBJ1-5	-	many	CASSLYSNQPQHF	TGTGCCAGCAGTCTATATAGCAATCAGCCCCAGCATTTT
15	TRBV9	TRBJ2-3	-	once	CASSVGWGGQDTQYF	TGTGCCAGCAGCGTAGGTTGGGGGGGCCAGGATACGCAGTATTTT
16	TRBV3-1/TRBV3-2	TRBJ2-1	TRBD2	-	CASSQFIGTSYNEQFF	TGTGCCAGCAGCCAATTTATCGGGACTAGTTACAATGAGCAGTTCTTC
15	TRBV28	TRBJ2-5	TRBD1	-	CASSFRGQGQETQYF	TGTGCCAGCAGTTTTCGGGGACAGGGCCAAGAGACCCAGTACTTC
13	TRBV6-5	TRBJ1-2	TRBD1	-	CASSSTGGGGYTF	TGTGCCAGCAGTTCGACAGGGGGTGGTGGCTACACCTTC
14	TRBV10-3	TRBJ2-5	TRBD2	-	CAISDGGAVKTQYF	TGTGCCATCAGTGACGGGGGGGCCGTGAAGACCCAGTACTTC
13	TRBV2	TRBJ1-1	TRBD1	-	CASGTGMNTEAFF	TGTGCCAGCGGGACAGGCATGAACACTGAAGCTTTCTTT
15	TRBV5-5	TRBJ1-1	-	-	CASSLVAGGNTEAFF	TGTGCCAGCAGCTTGGTGGCAGGAGGGAACACTGAAGCTTTCTTT
15	TRBV27	TRBJ2-1	-	-	CASSFTGNPYNEQFF	TGTGCCAGCAGTTTTACGGGAAACCCCTACAATGAGCAGTTCTTC
14	TRBV2	TRBJ2-5	-	once	CASSQARAAETQYF	TGTGCCAGCAGTCAAGCCAGGGCTGCGGAGACCCAGTACTTC
15	TRBV2	TRBJ2-3	TRBD1	once	CASRVSDRVRGTQYF	TGTGCCAGCAGGGTTAGTGACAGGGTCAGGGGTACGCAGTATTTT
14	TRBV11-2	TRBJ1-1	-	-	CASSRGQPNTEAFF	TGTGCCAGCAGCCGGGGACAACCGAACACTGAAGCTTTCTTT
15	TRBV28	TRBJ1-2	TRBD1	-	CASSLKQGVVSGYTF	TGTGCCAGCAGTCTCAAACAGGGGGTTGTCTCTGGCTACACCTTC
13	TRBV28	TRBJ2-1	-	-	CASSPGRVYEQFF	TGTGCCAGCAGCCCCGGTCGGGTCTATGAGCAGTTCTTC
14	TRBV7-2	TRBJ2-1	-	-	CASSLGSGYNEQFF	TGTGCCAGCAGCTTAGGTTCGGGCTACAATGAGCAGTTCTTC
11	TRBV7-9	TRBJ2-3	-	once	CASSLRDTQYF	TGTGCCAGCAGCTTACGGGATACGCAGTATTTT
12	TRBV6-5	TRBJ2-1	-	-	CASSNRGNEQFF	TGTGCCAGCAGTAATCGGGGAAATGAGCAGTTCTTC
13	TRBV27	TRBJ2-7	-	-	CASSSGGLDEQYF	TGTGCCAGCAGTTCTGGGGGCCTTGACGAGCAGTACTTC
15	TRBV6-5	TRBJ2-3	TRBD2	-	CASSSSGGAPDTQYF	TGTGCCAGCAGTTCCAGCGGGGGGGCCCCAGATACGCAGTATTTT
13	TRBV19	TRBJ2-1	-	-	CASSPSPGYEQFF	TGTGCCAGTAGCCCCAGCCCCGGGTACGAGCAGTTCTTC
16	TRBV9	TRBJ1-3	TRBD1	-	CASSTRQGFSGNTIYF	TGTGCCAGCAGCACGCGACAGGGCTTCTCTGGAAACACCATATATTTT
14	TRBV2	TRBJ1-2	-	-	CASSEASGGYGYTF	TGTGCCAGCAGTGAAGCCTCAGGTGGCTATGGCTACACCTTC
15	TRBV9	TRBJ2-7	TRBD1	-	CASSVGDRFNYEQYF	TGTGCCAGCAGCGTCGGGGACAGGTTCAATTACGAGCAGTACTTC
17	TRBV27	TRBJ1-2	-	-	CASSRGRGVGDNYGYTF	TGTGCCAGCAGTCGGGGGCGGGGGGTCGGTGATAACTATGGCTACACCTTC
15	TRBV3-1/TRBV3-2	TRBJ2-5	TRBD2	once	CASSRVLAGEETQYF	TGTGCCAGCAGCCGCGTACTAGCGGGGGAAGAGACCCAGTACTTC
16	TRBV7-9	TRBJ2-7	TRBD2	-	CASSMGLAGAPYEQYF	TGTGCCAGCAGCATGGGACTAGCGGGGGCCCCGTACGAGCAGTACTTC
15	TRBV3-1/TRBV3-2	TRBJ1-6	TRBD1	-	CASSSGGRDNSPLHF	TGTGCCAGCAGCTCAGGGGGCAGGGATAATTCACCCCTCCACTTT